The rows below give T cell receptor beta chains drawn from one sample of a study of blood T cell repertoires in COVID-19. TCRdb's copy holds only in-frame clones and misses some; the assay was immunoSEQ multiplex PCR. The sample consists of roughly 57,000 clones, around 77% of them appearing once. The sample comprised peripheral blood. The origin of the receptors is a man aged 60 to 75 with acute or convalescent COVID-19. Both conserved end residues are part of each CDR3. A D gene is named only where the DNA matches it firmly. Part of the rows lack a size; the others show once, few, many or a class for expanded clones.

CDR3aa: CASSGETGGELSETQYF; CDR3nt: TGTGCCAGCAGTGGAGAGACAGGGGGCGAATTATCAGAGACCCAGTACTTC; d_gene: TRBD1; v_gene: TRBV6-1; abundance: NA; j_gene: TRBJ2-5
CDR3aa: CASSRGNEQYF; CDR3nt: TGTGCCAGCAGTAGGGGGAACGAGCAGTACTTC; d_gene: NA; v_gene: TRBV6-5; abundance: NA; j_gene: TRBJ2-7
CDR3aa: CASSLEGQGSRVKNTEAFF; CDR3nt: TGCGCCAGCAGCTTGGAGGGACAGGGGTCCCGGGTCAAAAACACTGAAGCTTTCTTT; d_gene: TRBD1; v_gene: TRBV5-1; abundance: NA; j_gene: TRBJ1-1
CDR3aa: CASSWVGQILYGYTF; CDR3nt: TGTGCCAGCAGCTGGGTAGGACAGATACTCTATGGCTACACCTTC; d_gene: NA; v_gene: TRBV5-6; abundance: NA; j_gene: TRBJ1-2
CDR3aa: CASSVANRGPHTDTQYF; CDR3nt: TGTGCCAGCAGCGTAGCCAATAGGGGGCCCCACACAGATACGCAGTATTTT; d_gene: TRBD1; v_gene: TRBV9; abundance: NA; j_gene: TRBJ2-3
CDR3aa: CASSHPLAGGPADTQYF; CDR3nt: TGTGCCAGCAGCCACCCTTTAGCGGGGGGGCCCGCAGATACGCAGTATTTT; d_gene: TRBD2; v_gene: TRBV7-3; abundance: few; j_gene: TRBJ2-3
CDR3aa: CASSFGRGDYNEQFF; CDR3nt: TGTGCCAGCAGTTTCGGGCGGGGGGATTACAATGAGCAGTTCTTC; d_gene: TRBD2; v_gene: TRBV27; abundance: once; j_gene: TRBJ2-1
CDR3aa: CASSPGILRRGVNTGELFF; CDR3nt: TGCGCCAGCAGCCCGGGTATCCTTAGGCGGGGGGTCAACACCGGGGAGCTGTTTTTT; d_gene: TRBD2; v_gene: TRBV4-1; abundance: few; j_gene: TRBJ2-2
CDR3aa: CATTDRGYEQYF; CDR3nt: TGTGCCACCACGGACAGGGGGTACGAGCAGTACTTC; d_gene: TRBD1; v_gene: TRBV19; abundance: NA; j_gene: TRBJ2-7
CDR3aa: CASSLVYGYEQYF; CDR3nt: TGCGCCAGCAGCCTGGTATACGGGTACGAGCAGTACTTC; d_gene: NA; v_gene: TRBV4-1; abundance: few; j_gene: TRBJ2-7
CDR3aa: CASSLGGGPYNEQFF; CDR3nt: TGTGCCAGCAGCTTAGGCGGGGGGCCTTACAATGAGCAGTTCTTC; d_gene: TRBD2; v_gene: TRBV7-9; abundance: NA; j_gene: TRBJ2-1
CDR3aa: CASSQQYEQYF; CDR3nt: TGTGCCAGCAGCCAACAGTACGAGCAGTACTTC; d_gene: NA; v_gene: TRBV7-9; abundance: NA; j_gene: TRBJ2-7
CDR3aa: CASSLDIWRGGLTDTQYF; CDR3nt: TGCGCCAGCAGCTTGGATATATGGCGGGGGGGCCTGACAGATACGCAGTATTTT; d_gene: TRBD2; v_gene: TRBV5-1; abundance: NA; j_gene: TRBJ2-3
CDR3aa: CASSRLTGAEEKLFF; CDR3nt: TGCGCCAGCAGCCGTCTTACAGGGGCTGAGGAAAAACTGTTTTTT; d_gene: TRBD1; v_gene: TRBV5-1; abundance: NA; j_gene: TRBJ1-4
CDR3aa: CASSLTGEWGYTF; CDR3nt: TGTGCCAGCAGCTTAACAGGGGAGTGGGGCTACACCTTC; d_gene: TRBD1; v_gene: TRBV7-8; abundance: NA; j_gene: TRBJ1-2
CDR3aa: CASSPISWTDHSGNTIYF; CDR3nt: TGTGCCAGCAGCCCCATCAGTTGGACAGACCACTCTGGAAACACCATATATTTT; d_gene: NA; v_gene: TRBV7-9; abundance: NA; j_gene: TRBJ1-3
CDR3aa: CASSRGQGLGYTF; CDR3nt: TGTGCCAGCAGCCGCGGACAGGGGCTTGGCTACACCTTC; d_gene: TRBD1; v_gene: TRBV5-4; abundance: NA; j_gene: TRBJ1-2
CDR3aa: CASSFPYEKLFF; CDR3nt: TGTGCCAGCAGTTTTCCCTATGAAAAACTGTTTTTT; d_gene: NA; v_gene: TRBV12-3/TRBV12-4; abundance: NA; j_gene: TRBJ1-4
CDR3aa: CASSPSRPGELFF; CDR3nt: TGTGCCAGCAGCCCCTCTAGGCCCGGGGAGCTGTTTTTT; d_gene: NA; v_gene: TRBV19; abundance: once; j_gene: TRBJ2-2
CDR3aa: CATRSRDFNTGELFF; CDR3nt: TGTGCCACCAGAAGCCGGGACTTCAACACCGGGGAGCTGTTTTTT; d_gene: NA; v_gene: TRBV24-1; abundance: NA; j_gene: TRBJ2-2
CDR3aa: CASSLESGIQETQYF; CDR3nt: TGCGCCAGCAGCTTGGAAAGCGGCATCCAAGAGACCCAGTACTTC; d_gene: NA; v_gene: TRBV5-1; abundance: NA; j_gene: TRBJ2-5
CDR3aa: CASSLVGGINQPQHF; CDR3nt: TGTGCCAGCAGCTTAGTGGGAGGGATAAATCAGCCCCAGCATTTT; d_gene: NA; v_gene: TRBV7-2; abundance: NA; j_gene: TRBJ1-5
CDR3aa: CASSSRGGQGPPYGYTF; CDR3nt: TGTGCCAGCAGTTCTAGGGGGGGACAGGGGCCCCCCTATGGCTACACCTTC; d_gene: TRBD1; v_gene: TRBV7-9; abundance: NA; j_gene: TRBJ1-2
CDR3aa: CASSSGQGNQPQHF; CDR3nt: TGTGCCAGCAGTTCAGGACAGGGCAATCAGCCCCAGCATTTT; d_gene: TRBD1; v_gene: TRBV6-5; abundance: NA; j_gene: TRBJ1-5
CDR3aa: CASSEPSGTDTQYF; CDR3nt: TGTGCCAGCAGTGAACCGTCCGGCACAGATACGCAGTATTTT; d_gene: NA; v_gene: TRBV2; abundance: NA; j_gene: TRBJ2-3
CDR3aa: CASSEGRDQPQHF; CDR3nt: TGTGCCAGCAGTGAGGGCAGAGATCAGCCCCAGCATTTT; d_gene: NA; v_gene: TRBV2; abundance: NA; j_gene: TRBJ1-5
CDR3aa: CASSLRGGPSYEQYF; CDR3nt: TGTGCCAGCAGCTTGCGGGGCGGGCCCTCCTACGAGCAGTACTTC; d_gene: NA; v_gene: TRBV13; abundance: NA; j_gene: TRBJ2-7
CDR3aa: CASSQDLNTEAFF; CDR3nt: TGTGCCAGCAGCCAAGACTTGAACACTGAAGCTTTCTTT; d_gene: NA; v_gene: TRBV14; abundance: NA; j_gene: TRBJ1-1
CDR3aa: CASSLATGKLFF; CDR3nt: TGTGCCAGCAGCTTAGCGACAGGAAAACTGTTTTTT; d_gene: NA; v_gene: TRBV7-2; abundance: NA; j_gene: TRBJ1-4
CDR3aa: CASRRRAEEKLFF; CDR3nt: TGTGCCAGCCGAAGGAGGGCGGAGGAAAAACTGTTTTTT; d_gene: NA; v_gene: TRBV12-3/TRBV12-4; abundance: NA; j_gene: TRBJ1-4
CDR3aa: CATSDPPSGGTDTQYF; CDR3nt: TGTGCCACCAGTGACCCTCCTAGCGGGGGGACAGATACGCAGTATTTT; d_gene: TRBD2; v_gene: TRBV24-1; abundance: NA; j_gene: TRBJ2-3
CDR3aa: CASSSSLAASTDTQYF; CDR3nt: TGTGCCAGCAGTTCTTCTCTAGCAGCCAGCACAGATACGCAGTATTTT; d_gene: NA; v_gene: TRBV6-5; abundance: NA; j_gene: TRBJ2-3
CDR3aa: CASSHGTVNTEAFF; CDR3nt: TGTGCCAGCAGCCACGGGACAGTGAACACTGAAGCTTTCTTT; d_gene: TRBD1; v_gene: TRBV6-5; abundance: NA; j_gene: TRBJ1-1
CDR3aa: CASSLTAGGNEQFF; CDR3nt: TGTGCCAGCAGCTTAACGGCAGGGGGCAATGAGCAGTTCTTC; d_gene: TRBD1; v_gene: TRBV7-3; abundance: NA; j_gene: TRBJ2-1
CDR3aa: CATSDPGLAGVGQDTQYF; CDR3nt: TGTGCCACCAGTGACCCGGGACTAGCGGGGGTCGGGCAAGATACGCAGTATTTT; d_gene: TRBD2; v_gene: TRBV24-1; abundance: NA; j_gene: TRBJ2-3